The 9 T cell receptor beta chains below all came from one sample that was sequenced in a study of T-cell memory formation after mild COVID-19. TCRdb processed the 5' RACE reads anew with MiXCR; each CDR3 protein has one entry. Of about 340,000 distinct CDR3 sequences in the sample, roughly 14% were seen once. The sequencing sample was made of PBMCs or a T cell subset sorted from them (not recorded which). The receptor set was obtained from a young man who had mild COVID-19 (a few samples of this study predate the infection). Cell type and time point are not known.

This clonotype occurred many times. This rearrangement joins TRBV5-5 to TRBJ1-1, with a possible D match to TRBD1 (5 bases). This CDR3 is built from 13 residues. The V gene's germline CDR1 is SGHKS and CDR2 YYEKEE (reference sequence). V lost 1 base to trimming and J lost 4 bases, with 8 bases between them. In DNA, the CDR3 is TGTGCCAGCAGCTTGCAGGGCGCCACTGAAGCTTTCTTT. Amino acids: CASSLQGATEAFF.

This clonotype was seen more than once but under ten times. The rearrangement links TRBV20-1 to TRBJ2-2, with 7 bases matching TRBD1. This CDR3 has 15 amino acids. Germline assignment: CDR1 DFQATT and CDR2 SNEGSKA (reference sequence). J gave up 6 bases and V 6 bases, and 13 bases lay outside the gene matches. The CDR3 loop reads CSAVPDPGGAGELFF. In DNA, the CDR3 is TGCAGTGCGGTTCCAGATCCAGGGGGAGCCGGGGAGCTGTTTTTT.

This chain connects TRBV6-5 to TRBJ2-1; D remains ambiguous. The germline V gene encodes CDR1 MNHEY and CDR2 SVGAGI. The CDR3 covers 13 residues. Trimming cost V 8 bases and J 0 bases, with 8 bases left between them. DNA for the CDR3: TGTGCCAGCCGTCGGCCCTCCTACAATGAGCAGTTCTTC. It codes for CASRRPSYNEQFF.

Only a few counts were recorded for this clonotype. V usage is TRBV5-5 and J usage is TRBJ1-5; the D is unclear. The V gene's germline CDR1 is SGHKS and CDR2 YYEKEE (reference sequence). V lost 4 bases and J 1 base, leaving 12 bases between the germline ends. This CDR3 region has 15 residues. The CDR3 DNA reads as TGTGCCAGCAGCCCTAGCGTCCTGAGCAATCAGCCCCAGCATTTT. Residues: CASSPSVLSNQPQHF.

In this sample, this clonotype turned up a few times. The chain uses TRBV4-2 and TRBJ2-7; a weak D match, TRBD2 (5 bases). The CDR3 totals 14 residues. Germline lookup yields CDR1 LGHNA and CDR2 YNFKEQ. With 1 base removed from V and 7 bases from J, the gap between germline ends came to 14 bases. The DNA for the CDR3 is TGTGCCAGCAGCCAAGGGACTCTGAGCGGAGAGCAGTACTTC. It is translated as CASSQGTLSGEQYF.

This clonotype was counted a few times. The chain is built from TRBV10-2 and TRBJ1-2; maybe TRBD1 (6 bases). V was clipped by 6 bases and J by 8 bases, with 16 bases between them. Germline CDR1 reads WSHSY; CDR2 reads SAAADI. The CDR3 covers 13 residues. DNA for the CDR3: TGCGCCAGCAGGAACCCCGGGGGCGGAGGCTACACCTTC. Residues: CASRNPGGGGYTF.

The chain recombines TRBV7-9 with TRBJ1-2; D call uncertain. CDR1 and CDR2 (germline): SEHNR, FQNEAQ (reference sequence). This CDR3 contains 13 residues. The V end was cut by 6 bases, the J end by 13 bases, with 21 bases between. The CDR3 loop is CASRSIRPAGATF. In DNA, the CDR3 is TGTGCCAGCAGATCTATCCGGCCAGCAGGTGCCACCTTC.

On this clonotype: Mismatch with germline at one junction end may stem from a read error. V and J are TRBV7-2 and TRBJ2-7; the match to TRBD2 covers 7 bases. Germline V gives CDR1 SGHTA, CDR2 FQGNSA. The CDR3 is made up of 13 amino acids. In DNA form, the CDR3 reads TGTGCCAGCAGCTTAGCTTGGGACTACGAGCGGTACTTC. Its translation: CASSLAWDYERYF. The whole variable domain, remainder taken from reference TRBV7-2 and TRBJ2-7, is GAGVSQSPSNKVTEKGKDVELRCDPISGHTALYWYRQSLGQGLEFLIYFQGNSAPDKSGLPSDRFSAERTGGSVSTLTIQRTQQEDSAVYLCASSLAWDYERYFGPGTRLTVT.

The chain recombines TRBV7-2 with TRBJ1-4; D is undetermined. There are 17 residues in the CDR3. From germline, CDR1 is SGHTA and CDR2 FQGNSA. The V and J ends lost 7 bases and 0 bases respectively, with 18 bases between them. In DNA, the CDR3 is TGTGCCAGCACCGAACCGGGCCTGGCGGCAACTAATGAAAAACTGTTTTTT. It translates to CASTEPGLAATNEKLFF.